This T cell receptor (beta chain) was recorded in a study of T cells in Graves' hyperthyroidism and ophthalmopathy. General study results and limits: In the analysis, a 13 V-J model separated ophthalmopathy from stable hyperthyroidism. With a median lead of approximately 6.4 months before onset, the model predicted ophthalmopathy. The majority of expanded thyroid clonotypes above 0.001 also appeared in blood.

Amplified TCR beta CDR3 regions came from RNA transcripts. When the TCR CDR3 underwent first-round RT-PCR, the HTBI primer set was used. From the multiplex PCR reads, TCRdb called clonotypes with MiXCR, one entry per CDR3 protein. This table holds fewer than 650,000 distinct CDR3 sequences, about 45% found once. This clonotype was recorded at least ten times. Its target is not known. V was cut by 0 bases and J by 2 bases, with 11 bases left in between. Germline-derived CDR1 and CDR2 are DFQATT and SNEGSKA (reference sequence). The CDR3 is made up of 14 amino acids. Every diagnosis used clinical symptoms, serum thyroxine and TRAb, thyroid ultrasound and orbital computed tomography.

Sequencing was carried out using peripheral blood or thyroid tissue (not recorded which). The source of this sequence is an adult woman with Graves' disease, either hyperthyroidism or ophthalmopathy (not recorded which). The chain carries TRBV20-1 and TRBJ2-7; D tentatively fits TRBD1 or TRBD2 (5 bases each). CDR3 amino acids: CSARDGTVAYEQYF. Written as DNA, the CDR3 is TGCAGTGCTAGAGATGGGACCGTCGCCTACGAGCAGTACTTC.